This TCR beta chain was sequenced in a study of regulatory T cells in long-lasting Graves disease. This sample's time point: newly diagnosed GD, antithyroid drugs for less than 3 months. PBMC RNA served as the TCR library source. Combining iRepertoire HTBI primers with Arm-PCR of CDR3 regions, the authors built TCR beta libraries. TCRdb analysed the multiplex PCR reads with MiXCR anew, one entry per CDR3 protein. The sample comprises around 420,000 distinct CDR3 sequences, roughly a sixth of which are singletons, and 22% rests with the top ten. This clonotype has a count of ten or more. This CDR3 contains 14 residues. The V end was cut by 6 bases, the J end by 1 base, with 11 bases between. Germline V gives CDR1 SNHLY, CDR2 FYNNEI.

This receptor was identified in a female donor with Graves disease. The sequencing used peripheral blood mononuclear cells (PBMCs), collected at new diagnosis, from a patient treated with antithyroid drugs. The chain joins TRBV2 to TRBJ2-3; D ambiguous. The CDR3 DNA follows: TGTGCCAGCAGCTCCATGGACGGCACAGATACGCAGTATTTT. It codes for CASSSMDGTDTQYF.